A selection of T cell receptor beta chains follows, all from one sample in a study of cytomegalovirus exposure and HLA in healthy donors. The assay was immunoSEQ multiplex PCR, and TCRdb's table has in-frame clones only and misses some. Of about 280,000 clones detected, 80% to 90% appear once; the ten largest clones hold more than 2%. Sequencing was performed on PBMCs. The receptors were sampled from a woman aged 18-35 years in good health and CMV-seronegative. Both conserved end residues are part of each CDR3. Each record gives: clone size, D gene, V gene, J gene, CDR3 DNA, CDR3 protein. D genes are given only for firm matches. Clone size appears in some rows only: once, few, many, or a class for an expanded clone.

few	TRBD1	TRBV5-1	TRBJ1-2	TGCGCCAGCAGCCGTACAGGGGACGGAGCCTATGGCTACACCTTC	CASSRTGDGAYGYTF
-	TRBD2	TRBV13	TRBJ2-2	TGTGCCAGCAGCCCTTTCGGGGGGTCGAACACCGGGGAGCTGTTTTTT	CASSPFGGSNTGELFF
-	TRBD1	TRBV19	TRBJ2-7	TGTGCCAGTAGCCCGACGGACAGGGCCCTCTCCTACGAGCAGTACTTC	CASSPTDRALSYEQYF
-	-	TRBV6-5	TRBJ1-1	TGTGCCAGCAGTTACGTACAGGGGAACACTGAAGCTTTCTTT	CASSYVQGNTEAFF
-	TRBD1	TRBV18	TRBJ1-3	TGTGCCAGCTCACCCATCGACAGGGTTGGAAACACCATATATTTT	CASSPIDRVGNTIYF
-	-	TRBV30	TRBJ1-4	TGTGCCTGTAGGAGAAGGGGAGAAAAACTGTTTTTT	CACRRRGEKLFF
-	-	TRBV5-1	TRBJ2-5	TGCGCCAGCAGCCCGGGTGGGACAACCACTTCGGGGTACTTC	CASSPGGTTTSGYF
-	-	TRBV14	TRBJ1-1	TGTGCCAGCAGCCAAGAGCGGTCCCTCGGGAACACTGAAGCTTTCTTT	CASSQERSLGNTEAFF
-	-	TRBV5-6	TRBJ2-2	TGTGCCAGCAGCTCGGTTGAGGGGGGGCGAGGGGCCGGGGAGCTGTTTTTT	CASSSVEGGRGAGELFF
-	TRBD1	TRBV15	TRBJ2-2	TGTGCCACCAGCAGAGATTCGGGGACAGCACAGCTGTTTTTT	CATSRDSGTAQLFF
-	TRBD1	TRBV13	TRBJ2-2	TGTGCCAGCAGCCTTGCTGGGGACAGGGGGGGAACCGGGGAGCTGTTTTTT	CASSLAGDRGGTGELFF
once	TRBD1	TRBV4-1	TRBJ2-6	TGCGCCAGCAGCCAACCGACAGGGGGGAAATCTGGGGCCAACGTCCTGACTTTC	CASSQPTGGKSGANVLTF
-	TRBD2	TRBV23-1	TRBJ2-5	TGCGCCAGCAGTCAATCGGTGAGGGGGACTAGCGGTTCGGGGGAGACCCAGTACTTC	CASSQSVRGTSGSGETQYF
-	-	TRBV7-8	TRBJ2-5	TGTGCCAGCAGCTTCCGAGCCTCCGGGACATCGGAGACCCAGTACTTC	CASSFRASGTSETQYF
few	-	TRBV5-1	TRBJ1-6	TGCGCCAGCAGCTTGGAAACCGGGACTATACATTCACCCCTCCACTTT	CASSLETGTIHSPLHF
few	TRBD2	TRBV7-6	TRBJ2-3	TGTGCCAGCACCCTAGGAGCGGGGGGCACAGATACGCAGTATTTT	CASTLGAGGTDTQYF
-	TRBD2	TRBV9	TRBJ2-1	TGTGCCAGCAGCGGACTTAGCGGGGGGGCCCGAAATGAGCAGTTCTTC	CASSGLSGGARNEQFF
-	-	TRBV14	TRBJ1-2	TGTGCCAGCAGCCAAGTTGAACGAACAGAACGCTATTACTATGGCTACACCTTC	CASSQVERTERYYYGYTF
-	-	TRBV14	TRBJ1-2	TGTGCCAGCAGCGGACAGACTAACTATGGCTACACCTTC	CASSGQTNYGYTF
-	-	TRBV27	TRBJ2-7	TGTGCCAGCAGTTTAGGAGGGACCTACGAGCAGTACTTC	CASSLGGTYEQYF
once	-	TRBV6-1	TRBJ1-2	TGTGCCAGCAGCCCAGGGACACCCGGTTTCTATGGCTACACCTTC	CASSPGTPGFYGYTF
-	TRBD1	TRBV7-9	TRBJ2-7	TGTTCCAGCAGCGCCGACAGGGAACACGAGCAGTACTTC	CSSSADREHEQYF
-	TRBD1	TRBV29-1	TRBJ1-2	TGCAGCGTCACGCCGGGACAGGGGGTGGAGGGCTACACCTTC	CSVTPGQGVEGYTF
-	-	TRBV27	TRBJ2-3	TGTGCCAGCAGTTTAACGGAACTAGCCCAGCACTATTTT	CASSLTELAQHYF
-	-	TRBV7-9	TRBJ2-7	TGTGCCAGCAGCGAGAGGACAGCCTACGAGCAGTACTTC	CASSERTAYEQYF
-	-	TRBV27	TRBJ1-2	TGTGCCAGCAGTTTCCACCAGAACTATGGCTACACCTTC	CASSFHQNYGYTF
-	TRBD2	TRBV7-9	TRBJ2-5	TGTGCCAGCAGCCGAAGGGTCGGCGGGGGGCCAGGGACCCAGTACTTC	CASSRRVGGGPGTQYF
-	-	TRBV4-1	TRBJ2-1	TGCGCCAGCAGCCCGCGGGACTTTTCGAGCTCCTACAATGAGCAGTTCTTC	CASSPRDFSSSYNEQFF
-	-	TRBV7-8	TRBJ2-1	TGTGCCAGCAGCTTAGTGGCAGGGCCCTACAATGAGCAGTTCTTC	CASSLVAGPYNEQFF
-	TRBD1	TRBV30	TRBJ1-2	TGTGCCTGGAGTATGAGGGGGCGAGGTGGCTACACCTTC	CAWSMRGRGGYTF
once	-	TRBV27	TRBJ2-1	TGTGCCAGCAGCTTGAGGGAAGTGTTCAATGAGCAGTTCTTC	CASSLREVFNEQFF
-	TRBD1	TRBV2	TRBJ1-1	TGTGCCAGCAGCGGGACAGGGTCGACCATGAACACTGAAGCTTTCTTT	CASSGTGSTMNTEAFF
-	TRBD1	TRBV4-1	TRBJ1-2	TGCGCCAGCAGCCAAGATCCGGGACAGTCGTATGGCTACACCTTC	CASSQDPGQSYGYTF
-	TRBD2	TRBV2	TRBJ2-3	TGTGCCGGACTGAGCGGGGACGACACAGATACGCAGTATTTT	CAGLSGDDTDTQYF
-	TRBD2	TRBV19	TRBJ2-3	TGTGCCAGTAGTACGGGGGGGACAGATACGCAGTATTTT	CASSTGGTDTQYF
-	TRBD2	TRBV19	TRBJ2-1	TGTGCCAGTAGTATCCTAGCGGGGGGAAGCTACAATGAGCAGTTCTTC	CASSILAGGSYNEQFF
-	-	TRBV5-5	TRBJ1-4	TGTGCCAGCAACTTTCGGACAGTAGGGGAAAAACTGTTTTTT	CASNFRTVGEKLFF
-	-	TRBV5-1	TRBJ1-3	TGCGCCAGCAGCTTGTCGGGAGTCGCTGGAAACACCATATATTTT	CASSLSGVAGNTIYF
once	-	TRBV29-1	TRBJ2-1	TGCAGCGTTGCGCGGGGCGCCTCCTACAATGAGCAGTTCTTC	CSVARGASYNEQFF
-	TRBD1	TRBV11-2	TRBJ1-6	TGTGCCAGCAGCCAAGTGCGGGACAGGGGTTCACCCCTCCACTTT	CASSQVRDRGSPLHF
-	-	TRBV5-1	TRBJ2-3	TGCGCCAGCAGCTCCCTCAGGGGCAGAACAGATACGCAGTATTTT	CASSSLRGRTDTQYF
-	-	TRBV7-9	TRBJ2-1	TGTTCCAGCAGCTTAGGCAGGAATGAGCAGTTCTTC	CSSSLGRNEQFF
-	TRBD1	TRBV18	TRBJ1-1	TGTGCCAGCTCATCCACAGGGGAGAACACTGAAGCTTTCTTT	CASSSTGENTEAFF
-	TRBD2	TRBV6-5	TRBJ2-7	TGTGCCAGCAGTTATACCGGGGGGGCCTACGAGCAGTACTTC	CASSYTGGAYEQYF
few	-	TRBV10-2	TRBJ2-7	TGCGCCAGCAGTGAGTCGGGCCGGGGCTACGAGCAGTACTTC	CASSESGRGYEQYF
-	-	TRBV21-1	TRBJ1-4	TGTGCCAGCAGTACGGGGGATGGGGCAACTAATGAAAAACTGTTTTTT	CASSTGDGATNEKLFF
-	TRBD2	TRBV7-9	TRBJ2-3	TGTGCCAGCAGGCTGCGGGGGGCCACAGATACGCAGTATTTT	CASRLRGATDTQYF
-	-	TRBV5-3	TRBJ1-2	TGTGCCAGAAGCACCACTAAAGTTAGGGGTACATTTTTCGAGACAAACTATGGCTACACCTTC	CARSTTKVRGTFFETNYGYTF
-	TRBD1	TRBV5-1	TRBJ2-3	TGCGCCAGCCAGACAGGGTATAAGGTCGGCACAGATACGCAGTATTTT	CASQTGYKVGTDTQYF
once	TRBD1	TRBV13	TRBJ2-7	TGTGCCAGCAGCTTAGCCGGGACAGGGGCCTACGAGCAGTACTTC	CASSLAGTGAYEQYF
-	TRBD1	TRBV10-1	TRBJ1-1	TGCGCCAGCAGTGAGGGTACAGGGGGTAACACTGAAGCTTTCTTT	CASSEGTGGNTEAFF
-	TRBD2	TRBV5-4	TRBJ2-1	TGTGCCAGCAGCTTGGGTCCCCTTAGCGGGGGGGCCCGGGAGCAGTTCTTC	CASSLGPLSGGAREQFF
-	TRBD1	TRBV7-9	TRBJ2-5	TGTGCCAGCAGCATATCTCCGGGACAGACTAAAGAGACCCAGTACTTC	CASSISPGQTKETQYF
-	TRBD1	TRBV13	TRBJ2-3	TGTGCCAGCAGCTTCGGGACAGGCACAGATACGCAGTATTTT	CASSFGTGTDTQYF
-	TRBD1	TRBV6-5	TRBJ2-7	TGTGCCAGCAGACCCGGACAGGGTTGGCTGTACGAGCAGTACTTC	CASRPGQGWLYEQYF
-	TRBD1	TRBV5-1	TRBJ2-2	TGCGCCAGCAGCTTCGGGGACAGGGGAGACACCGGGGAGCTGTTTTTT	CASSFGDRGDTGELFF
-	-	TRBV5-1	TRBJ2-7	TGCGCCAGCAGCTTGGAGCCCGGGGGCGAGCAGTACTTC	CASSLEPGGEQYF